This paragraph covers one T cell receptor (beta chain) sequence. As every portion of the isolated RNA was reverse transcribed, the sequencing read expressed TCRB transcripts. About 3.6 million reads was the average for naive, central memory and regulatory T cell samples. Measured with immunoSEQ multiplex PCR; TCRdb has only the in-frame clones, and not every one. The sample consists of 810,000 or so clones, roughly a sixth of them appearing once. Sorting with CD45RO/CCR7/CD25/CD127/CD95/CD27 yielded naive, central memory, regulatory and stem-like memory CD4+ cells. This entry belongs to a study of beta chain features in type 1 diabetes. CDR1 and CDR2 from the germline V gene are MGHDK and SYGVNS. V lost 7 bases to trimming and J lost 7 bases, with 16 bases between them. This CDR3 spans 14 amino acids.

The receptor's source is a woman in her late teens or twenties in good health. The sample taken for sequencing was naive CD4+ T cells from blood. V usage is TRBV25-1 and J usage is TRBJ1-4, with D perhaps TRBD1 (5 bases). The CDR3 region has the DNA TGTGCCAGCACGGGAAGGTACGGGGGTGAAAAACTGTTTTTT. It codes for CASTGRYGGEKLFF. Filled out from reference TRBV25-1 and TRBJ1-4, the complete variable domain reads EADIYQTPRYLVIGTGKKITLECSQTMGHDKMYWYQQDPGMELHLIHYSYGVNSTEKGDLSSESTVSRIRTEHFPLTLESARPSHTSQYLCASTGRYGGEKLFFGSGTQLSVL.